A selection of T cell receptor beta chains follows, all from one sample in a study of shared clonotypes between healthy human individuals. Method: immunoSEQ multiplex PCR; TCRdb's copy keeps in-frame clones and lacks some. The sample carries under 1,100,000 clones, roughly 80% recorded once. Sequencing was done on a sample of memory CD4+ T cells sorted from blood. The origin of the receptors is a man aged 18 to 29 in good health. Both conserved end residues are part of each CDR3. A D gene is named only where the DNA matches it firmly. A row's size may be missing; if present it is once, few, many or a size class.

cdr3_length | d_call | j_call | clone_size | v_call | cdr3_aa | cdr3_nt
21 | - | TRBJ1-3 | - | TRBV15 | CATSRRISGQGRMRGGNTIYF | TGTGCCACCAGCAGACGCATCTCTGGGCAGGGAAGAATGCGGGGTGGAAACACCATATATTTT
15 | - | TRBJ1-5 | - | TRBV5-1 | CASSPDGIVNQPQHF | TGCGCCAGCAGCCCGGATGGGATCGTAAATCAGCCCCAGCATTTT
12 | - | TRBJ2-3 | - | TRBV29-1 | CSVADGTDTQYF | TGCAGCGTTGCCGACGGCACAGATACGCAGTATTTT
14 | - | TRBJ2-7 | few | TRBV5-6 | CASSGRDNSYEQYF | TGTGCCAGCAGCGGTAGGGACAACTCCTACGAGCAGTACTTC
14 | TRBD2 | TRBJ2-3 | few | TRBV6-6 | CASTRLAGTDTQYF | TGTGCCAGCACTAGACTAGCTGGGACAGATACGCAGTATTTT
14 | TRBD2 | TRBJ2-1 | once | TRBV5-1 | CASSLASGSGEQFF | TGCGCCAGCAGCTTGGCTAGCGGATCGGGTGAGCAGTTCTTC
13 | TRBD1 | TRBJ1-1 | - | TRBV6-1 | CAWAGGRHTEAFF | TGTGCGTGGGCAGGGGGGAGGCACACTGAAGCTTTCTTT
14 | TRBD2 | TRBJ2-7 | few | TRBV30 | CAWRGTSGFYEQYF | TGTGCCTGGAGGGGGACTAGCGGCTTCTACGAGCAGTACTTC
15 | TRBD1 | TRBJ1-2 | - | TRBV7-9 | CASSPGQGIDYGYTF | TGTGCCAGCAGCCCCGGACAGGGGATCGACTATGGCTACACCTTC
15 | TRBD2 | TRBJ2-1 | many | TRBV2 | CASRGTSGSYNEQFF | TGTGCCAGCAGAGGAACTAGCGGGAGTTACAATGAGCAGTTCTTC
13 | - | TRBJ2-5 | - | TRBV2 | CASVLAYAETQYF | TGTGCCAGCGTCCTAGCGTACGCGGAGACCCAGTACTTC
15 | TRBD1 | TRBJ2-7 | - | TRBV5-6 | CASSPGPGQGYEQYF | TGTGCCAGCAGCCCCGGACCGGGACAGGGCTACGAGCAGTACTTC
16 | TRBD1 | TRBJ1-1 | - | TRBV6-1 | CASSVNRGGMNTEAFF | TGTGCCAGCAGTGTCAACAGGGGTGGAATGAACACTGAAGCTTTCTTT
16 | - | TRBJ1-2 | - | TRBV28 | CASSPGAAASNYGYTF | TGTGCCAGCAGTCCTGGGGCAGCAGCTTCTAACTATGGCTACACCTTC
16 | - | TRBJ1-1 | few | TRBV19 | CASLDFRGSSYTEAFF | TGTGCCAGTTTGGATTTTAGAGGATCATCTTACACTGAAGCTTTCTTT
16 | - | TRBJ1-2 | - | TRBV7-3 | CASSPTSGQSHYGYTF | TGTGCCAGCAGCCCGACTTCCGGACAGTCCCACTATGGCTACACCTTC
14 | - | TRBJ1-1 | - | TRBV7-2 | CASSLSSGYTEAFF | TGTGCCAGCAGCTTATCATCGGGGTACACTGAAGCTTTCTTT
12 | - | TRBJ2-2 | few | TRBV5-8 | CASTRPPGELFF | TGTGCCAGCACCCGACCCCCCGGGGAGCTGTTTTTT
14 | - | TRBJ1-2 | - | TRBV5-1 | CASSLAGGDYGYTF | TGCGCCAGCAGCTTGGCCGGCGGAGACTATGGCTACACCTTC
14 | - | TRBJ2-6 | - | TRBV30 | CAWSANSGANVLTF | TGTGCCTGGAGTGCTAACTCTGGGGCCAACGTCCTGACTTTC
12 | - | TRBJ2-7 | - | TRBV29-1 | CSSRTDSYEQYF | TGCAGCTCTCGGACAGATTCCTACGAGCAGTACTTC
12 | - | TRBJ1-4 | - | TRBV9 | CASSRAGEKLFF | TGTGCCAGCAGCAGAGCAGGCGAAAAACTGTTTTTT
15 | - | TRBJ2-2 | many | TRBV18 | CASSPRQTNTGELFF | TGTGCCAGCTCACCACGACAGACAAACACCGGGGAGCTGTTTTTT
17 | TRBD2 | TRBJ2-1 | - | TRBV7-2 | CASSLRPSGGAYNEQFF | TGTGCCAGCAGCTTGAGACCTAGCGGGGGGGCCTACAATGAGCAGTTCTTC
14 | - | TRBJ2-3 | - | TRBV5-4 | CASSFSAGADTQYF | TGTGCCAGCAGCTTTAGTGCTGGTGCAGATACGCAGTATTTT
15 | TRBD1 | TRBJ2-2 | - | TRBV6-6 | CASSWDSANTGELFF | TGTGCCAGCAGTTGGGACAGCGCGAACACCGGGGAGCTGTTTTTT
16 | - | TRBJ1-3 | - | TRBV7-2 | CASSASGQGYGNTIYF | TGTGCCAGCAGCGCTTCGGGGCAGGGGTATGGAAACACCATATATTTT